The 11 T cell receptor beta chains listed next were all sequenced from one sample in a study of T-cell memory formation after mild COVID-19. MiXCR was run by TCRdb on the 5' RACE reads, yielding one entry per CDR3 protein. The sample holds some 160,000 distinct CDR3 sequences, about 28% seen once. Sequencing input: PBMCs or a T cell subset sorted from them (not recorded which). Receptors were obtained from an adult woman who had mild COVID-19 (a few samples of this study predate the infection). Cell type and time point are not known.

This clonotype was recorded only once. The V call is TRBV5-1, the J call TRBJ1-2, with TRBD1 matching 7 bases. The ends lost 9 bases at V and 6 bases at J; junction bases unmatched: 11. The CDR3 spans 13 residues. Germline CDR1 is SGHRS and CDR2 is YFSETQ. CDR3 in amino acids: CATREQGKNGYTF. The DNA for the CDR3 is TGCGCCACCCGGGAACAGGGGAAAAATGGCTACACCTTC.

The rearrangement uses TRBV7-3 and TRBJ2-6, with D uncertain. From germline, CDR1 is SGHTA and CDR2 FQGTGA. The CDR3 extends over 14 amino acids. The ends were cut back, 8 bases at V and 4 bases at J, with 12 bases in the middle. CDR3 residues: CASGENSGANVLTF. The CDR3 DNA reads TGTGCCAGCGGCGAAAACTCCGGGGCCAACGTCCTGACTTTC.

This clonotype occurred a few times. This sequence joins TRBV6-5 and TRBJ1-2, with a tentative D call TRBD1 (6 bases). Germline V gene lookup returns CDR1 MNHEY and CDR2 SVGAGI. The CDR3 has 13 amino acids. V gave up 5 bases and J gave up 8 bases, with 15 bases separating them. The CDR3 is CASSQQGSRGYTF. The CDR3 coding sequence is TGTGCCAGCAGTCAACAGGGTAGCAGAGGCTACACCTTC.

The chain has TRBV9 and TRBJ2-5; possibly TRBD1 for D (6 bases). Germline V lookup: CDR1 SGDLS, CDR2 YYNGEE. The CDR3 is made up of 14 amino acids. Trimming stripped 4 bases from V and 2 bases from J, with 12 bases between. CDR3 nucleotides: TGTGCCAGCAGCTCCAGACAGGCTCAAGAGACCCAGTACTTC. Its translation is CASSSRQAQETQYF.

The V call is TRBV5-1, the J call TRBJ2-7, with 8 bases that match TRBD2. V was clipped by 2 bases and J by 2 bases; unmatched bases: 6. The CDR3 sequence is 15 residues long. The V gene's germline CDR1 is SGHRS and CDR2 YFSETQ. DNA for the CDR3: TGCGCCAGCAGCTTCCGGGACGGGGGGGCCTACGAGCAGTACTTC. Its protein is CASSFRDGGAYEQYF.

This rearrangement joins TRBV24-1 to TRBJ2-1, with TRBD2 identical over 12 bases. This CDR3 is 16 amino acids long. V dropped 3 bases and J dropped 9; count of bases not matched to a gene: 8. The germline V gene encodes CDR1 KGHDR and CDR2 SFDVKD. The CDR3, as DNA: TGTGCCACCAGTGATCGGCCTAGCGGGGGGGTGAGTGAGCAGTTCTTC. It is translated as CATSDRPSGGVSEQFF.

This chain joins TRBV7-9 and TRBJ2-1; maybe TRBD2 (6 bases). The germline V gene encodes CDR1 SEHNR and CDR2 FQNEAQ (reference sequence). V gave up 4 bases and J gave up 6 bases, with 7 bases separating them. The CDR3 runs to 12 residues. In DNA, the CDR3 is TGTGCCAGCAGCTGGGGAGGCAATGAGCAGTTCTTC. It translates to CASSWGGNEQFF.

The genes are TRBV11-2 and TRBJ1-1, with 11 bases matching TRBD1. J was trimmed by 7 bases and V by 5 bases; bases with no gene match: 9. The CDR3 runs to 15 residues. Germline V lookup: CDR1 SGHAT, CDR2 FQNNGV. The CDR3 coding sequence is TGTGCCAGCAGCGGAATTGGACAGGGGGCTGGTGAAGCTTTCTTT. Residues: CASSGIGQGAGEAFF.

This clonotype was counted at least ten times. The V and J genes are TRBV9 and TRBJ2-3; D remains ambiguous. V lost 0 bases and J lost 1, with 9 bases in between. CDR1 is SGDLS, CDR2 YYNGEE, per germline. This CDR3 is built from 15 residues. CDR3 protein: CASSVGLLRTDTQYF. In DNA form, the CDR3 reads TGTGCCAGCAGCGTAGGACTCCTCCGCACAGATACGCAGTATTTT.

This clonotype was observed a few times. This chain connects TRBV27 to TRBJ2-3, with D perhaps TRBD2 (6 bases). V shed 10 bases and J shed 1 base, with 15 bases lying between them. CDR1 MNHEY and CDR2 SMNVEV come from the germline V gene (reference sequence). The CDR3 covers 14 residues. CDR3: CATRAGPGTDTQYF. CDR3 DNA: TGTGCCACCCGGGCGGGGCCCGGCACAGATACGCAGTATTTT.

The V call is TRBV7-9, the J call TRBJ2-2, with no clear D. In germline, CDR1 is SEHNR, CDR2 FQNEAQ (reference sequence). V was shortened by 8 bases and J by 2 bases, with 3 bases between the two germline ends. This CDR3 is built from 11 residues. The CDR3 nucleotides are TGTGCCAGCGACAACACCGGGGAGCTGTTTTTT. It specifies CASDNTGELFF.